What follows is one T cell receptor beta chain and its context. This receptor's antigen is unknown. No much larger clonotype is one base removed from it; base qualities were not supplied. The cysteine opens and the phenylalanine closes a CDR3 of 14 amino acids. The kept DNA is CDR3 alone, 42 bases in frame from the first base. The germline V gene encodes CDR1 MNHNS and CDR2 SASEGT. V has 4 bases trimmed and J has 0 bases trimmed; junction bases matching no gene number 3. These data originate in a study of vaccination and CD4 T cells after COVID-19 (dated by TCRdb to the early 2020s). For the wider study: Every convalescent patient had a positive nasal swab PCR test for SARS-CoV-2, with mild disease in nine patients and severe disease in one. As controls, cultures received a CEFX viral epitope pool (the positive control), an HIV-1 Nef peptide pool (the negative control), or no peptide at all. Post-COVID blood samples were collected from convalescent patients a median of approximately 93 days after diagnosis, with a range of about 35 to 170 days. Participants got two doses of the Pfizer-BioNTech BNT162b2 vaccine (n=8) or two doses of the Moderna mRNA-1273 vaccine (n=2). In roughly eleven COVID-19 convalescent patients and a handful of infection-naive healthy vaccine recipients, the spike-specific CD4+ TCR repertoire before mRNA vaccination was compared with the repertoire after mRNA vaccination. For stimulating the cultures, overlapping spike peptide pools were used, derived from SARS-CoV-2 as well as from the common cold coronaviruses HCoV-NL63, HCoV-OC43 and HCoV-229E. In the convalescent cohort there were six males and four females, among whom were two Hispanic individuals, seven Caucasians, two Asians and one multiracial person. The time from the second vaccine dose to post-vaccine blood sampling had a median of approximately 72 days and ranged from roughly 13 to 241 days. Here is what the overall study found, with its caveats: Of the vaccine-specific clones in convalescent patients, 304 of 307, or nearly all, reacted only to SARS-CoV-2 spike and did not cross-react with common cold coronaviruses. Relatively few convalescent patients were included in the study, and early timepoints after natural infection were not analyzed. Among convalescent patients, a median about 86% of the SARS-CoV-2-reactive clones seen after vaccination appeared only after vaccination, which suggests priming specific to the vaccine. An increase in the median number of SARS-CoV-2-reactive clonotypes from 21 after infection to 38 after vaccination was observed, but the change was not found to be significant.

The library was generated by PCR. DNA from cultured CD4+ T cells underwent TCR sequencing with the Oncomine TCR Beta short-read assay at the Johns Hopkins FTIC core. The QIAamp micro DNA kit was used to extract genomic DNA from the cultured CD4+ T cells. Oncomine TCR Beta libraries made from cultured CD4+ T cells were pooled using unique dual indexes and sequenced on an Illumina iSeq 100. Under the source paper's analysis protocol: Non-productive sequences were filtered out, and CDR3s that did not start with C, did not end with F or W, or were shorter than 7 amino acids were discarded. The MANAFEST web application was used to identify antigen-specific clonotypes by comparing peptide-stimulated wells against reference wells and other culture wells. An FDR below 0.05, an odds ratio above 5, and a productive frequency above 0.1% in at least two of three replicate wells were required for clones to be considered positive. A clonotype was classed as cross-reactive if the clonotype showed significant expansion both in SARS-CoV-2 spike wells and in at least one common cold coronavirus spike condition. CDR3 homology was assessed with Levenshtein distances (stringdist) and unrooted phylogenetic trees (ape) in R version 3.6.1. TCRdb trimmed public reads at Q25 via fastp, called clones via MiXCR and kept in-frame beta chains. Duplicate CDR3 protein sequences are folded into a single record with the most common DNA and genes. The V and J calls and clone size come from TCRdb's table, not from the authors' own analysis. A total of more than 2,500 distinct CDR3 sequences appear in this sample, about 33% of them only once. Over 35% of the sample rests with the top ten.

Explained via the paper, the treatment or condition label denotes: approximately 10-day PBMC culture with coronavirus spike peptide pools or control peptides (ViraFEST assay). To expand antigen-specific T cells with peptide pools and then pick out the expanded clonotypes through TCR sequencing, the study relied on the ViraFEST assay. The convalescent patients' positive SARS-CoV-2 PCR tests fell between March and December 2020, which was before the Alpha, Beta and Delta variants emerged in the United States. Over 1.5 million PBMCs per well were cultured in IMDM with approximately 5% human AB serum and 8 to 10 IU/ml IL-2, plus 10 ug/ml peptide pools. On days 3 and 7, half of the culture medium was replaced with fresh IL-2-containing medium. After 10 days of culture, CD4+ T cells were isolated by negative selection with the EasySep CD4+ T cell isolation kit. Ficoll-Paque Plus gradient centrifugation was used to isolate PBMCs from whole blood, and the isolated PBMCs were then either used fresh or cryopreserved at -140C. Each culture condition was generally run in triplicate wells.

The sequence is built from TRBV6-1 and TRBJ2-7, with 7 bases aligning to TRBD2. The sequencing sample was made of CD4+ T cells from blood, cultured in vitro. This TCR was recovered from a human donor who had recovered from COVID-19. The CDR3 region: CASSGTRNSYEQYF. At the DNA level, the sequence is TGTGCCAGCAGTGGGACTAGGAACTCCTACGAGCAGTACTTC.